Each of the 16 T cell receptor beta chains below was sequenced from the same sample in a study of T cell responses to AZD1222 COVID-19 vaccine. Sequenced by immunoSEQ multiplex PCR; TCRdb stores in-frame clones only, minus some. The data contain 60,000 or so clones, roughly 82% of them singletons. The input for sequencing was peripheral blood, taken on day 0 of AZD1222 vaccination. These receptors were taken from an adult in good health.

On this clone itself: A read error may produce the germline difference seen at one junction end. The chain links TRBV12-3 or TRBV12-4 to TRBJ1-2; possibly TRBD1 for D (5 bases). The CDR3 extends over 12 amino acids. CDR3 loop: CASSLAGAEGDF. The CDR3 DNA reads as TGTGCCAGCAGTTTAGCTGGGGCCGAGGGTGACTTC.

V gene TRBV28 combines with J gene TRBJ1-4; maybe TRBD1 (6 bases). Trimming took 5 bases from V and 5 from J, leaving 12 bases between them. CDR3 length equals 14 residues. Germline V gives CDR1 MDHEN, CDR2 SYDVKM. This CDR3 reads CASSVGGANEKLFF. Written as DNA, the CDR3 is TGTGCCAGCAGTGTTGGGGGGGCCAATGAAAAACTGTTTTTT.

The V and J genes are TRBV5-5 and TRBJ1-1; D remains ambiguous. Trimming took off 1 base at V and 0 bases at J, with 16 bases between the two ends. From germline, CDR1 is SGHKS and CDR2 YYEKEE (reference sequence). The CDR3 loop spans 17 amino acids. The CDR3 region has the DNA TGTGCCAGCAGCTTGTACATTACCGAACTCATGAACACTGAAGCTTTCTTT. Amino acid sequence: CASSLYITELMNTEAFF.

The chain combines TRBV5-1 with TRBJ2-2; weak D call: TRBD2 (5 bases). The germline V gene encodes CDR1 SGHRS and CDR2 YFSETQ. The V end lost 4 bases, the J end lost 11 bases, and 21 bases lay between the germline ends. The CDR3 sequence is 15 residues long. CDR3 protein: CASSPEGGNSIELFF. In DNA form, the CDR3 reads TGCGCCAGCAGCCCCGAGGGTGGGAACAGCATTGAGCTGTTTTTT.

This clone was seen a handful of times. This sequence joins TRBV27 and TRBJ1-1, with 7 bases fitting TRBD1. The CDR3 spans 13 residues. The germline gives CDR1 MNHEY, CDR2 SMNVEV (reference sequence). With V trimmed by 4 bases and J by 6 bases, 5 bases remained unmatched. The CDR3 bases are TGTGCCAGCAGTTACCTAGACAGGGCTGAAGCTTTCTTT. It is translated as CASSYLDRAEAFF.

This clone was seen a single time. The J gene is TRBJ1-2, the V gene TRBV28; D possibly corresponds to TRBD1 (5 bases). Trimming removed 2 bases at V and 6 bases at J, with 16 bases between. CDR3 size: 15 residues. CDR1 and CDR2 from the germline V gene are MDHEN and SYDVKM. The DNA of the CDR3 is TGTGCCAGCAGTTTACCCGCGGCAGGGCGACATGGCTACACCTTC. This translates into CASSLPAAGRHGYTF.

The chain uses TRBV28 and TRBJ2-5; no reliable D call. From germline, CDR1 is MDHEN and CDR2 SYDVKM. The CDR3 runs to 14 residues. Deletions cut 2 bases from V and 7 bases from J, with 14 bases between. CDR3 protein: CASSLTAASGTQYF. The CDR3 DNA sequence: TGTGCCAGCAGTTTAACGGCAGCCTCAGGGACCCAGTACTTC.

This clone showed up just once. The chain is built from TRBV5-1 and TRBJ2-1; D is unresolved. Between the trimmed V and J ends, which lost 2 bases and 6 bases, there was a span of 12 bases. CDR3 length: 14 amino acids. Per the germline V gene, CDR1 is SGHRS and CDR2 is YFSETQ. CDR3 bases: TGCGCCAGCAGCTTAGTAGTAGTCACCAATGAGCAGTTCTTC. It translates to CASSLVVVTNEQFF.

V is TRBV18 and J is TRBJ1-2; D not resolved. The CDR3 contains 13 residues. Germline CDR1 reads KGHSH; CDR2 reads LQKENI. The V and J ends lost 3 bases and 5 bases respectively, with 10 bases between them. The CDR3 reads CASSPTLTYGYTF. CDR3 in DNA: TGTGCCAGCTCACCGACTCTTACATATGGCTACACCTTC.

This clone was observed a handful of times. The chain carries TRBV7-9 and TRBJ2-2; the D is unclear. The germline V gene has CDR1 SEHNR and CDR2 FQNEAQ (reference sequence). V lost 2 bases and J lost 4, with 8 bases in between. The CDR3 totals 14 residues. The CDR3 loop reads CASSLMFSTGELFF. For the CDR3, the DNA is TGTGCCAGCAGCTTAATGTTTTCCACCGGGGAGCTGTTTTTT.

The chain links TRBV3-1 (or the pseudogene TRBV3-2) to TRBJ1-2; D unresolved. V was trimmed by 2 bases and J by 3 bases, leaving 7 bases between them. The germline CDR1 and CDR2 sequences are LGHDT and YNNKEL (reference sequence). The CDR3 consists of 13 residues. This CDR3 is CASSQNGYYGYTF. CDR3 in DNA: TGTGCCAGCAGCCAAAACGGATACTATGGCTACACCTTC.

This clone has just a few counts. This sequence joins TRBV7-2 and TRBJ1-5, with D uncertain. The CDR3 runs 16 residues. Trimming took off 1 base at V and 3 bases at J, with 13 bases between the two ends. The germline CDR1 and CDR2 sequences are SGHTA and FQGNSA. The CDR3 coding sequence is TGTGCCAGCAGCTTAGGATCTCAGTCCTCCAATCAGCCCCAGCATTTT. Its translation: CASSLGSQSSNQPQHF.

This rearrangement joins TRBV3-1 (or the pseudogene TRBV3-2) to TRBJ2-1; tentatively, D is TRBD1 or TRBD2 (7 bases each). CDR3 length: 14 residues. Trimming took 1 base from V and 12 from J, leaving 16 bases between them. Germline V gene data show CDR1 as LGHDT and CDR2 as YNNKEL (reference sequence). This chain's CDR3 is CASSQVREAGGQFF. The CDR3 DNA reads TGTGCCAGCAGCCAAGTACGGGAGGCAGGGGGGCAGTTCTTC.

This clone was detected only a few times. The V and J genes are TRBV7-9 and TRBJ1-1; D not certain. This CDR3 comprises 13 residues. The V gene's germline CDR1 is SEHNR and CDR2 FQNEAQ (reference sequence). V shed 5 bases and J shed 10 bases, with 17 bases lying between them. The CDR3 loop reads CASSTRLQSGAFF. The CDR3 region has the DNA TGTGCCAGCAGCACCCGGCTCCAGAGTGGAGCTTTCTTT. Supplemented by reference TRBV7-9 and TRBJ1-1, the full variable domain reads DTGVSQNPRHKITKRGQNVTFRCDPISEHNRLYWYRQTLGQGPEFLTYFQNEAQLEKSRLLSDRFSAERPKGSFSTLEIQRTEQGDSAMYLCASSTRLQSGAFFGQGTRLTVV.

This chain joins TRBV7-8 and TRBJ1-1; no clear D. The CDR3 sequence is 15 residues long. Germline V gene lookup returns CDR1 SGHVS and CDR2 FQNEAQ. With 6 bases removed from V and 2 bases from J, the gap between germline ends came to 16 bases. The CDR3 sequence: CASRGTWTENTEAFF. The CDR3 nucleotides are TGTGCCAGCAGGGGCACTTGGACGGAAAACACTGAAGCTTTCTTT.

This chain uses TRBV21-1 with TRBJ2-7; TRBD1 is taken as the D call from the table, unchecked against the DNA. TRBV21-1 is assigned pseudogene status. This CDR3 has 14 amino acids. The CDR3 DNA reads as TGTGCCAGCAGCAACCGGGACAGGGGTTATGAGCAGTACGTC. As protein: CASSNRDRGYEQYV.